This T cell receptor (beta chain) was found in a study of control samples from healthy donors and cancer patients. Germline V gene lookup returns CDR1 SGHDN and CDR2 FVKESK. Trimming took off 3 bases at V and 1 base at J, with 12 bases between the two ends. The CDR3 totals 15 residues. Some clones are missing from TCRdb's copy, which holds only in-frame ones; the method was immunoSEQ multiplex PCR. The repertoire holds 150,000 to 200,000 clones, with about 90% as singletons. The sequence was obtained from a man between 25 and 39 years old in good health. Sample: blood. The V and J genes are TRBV14 and TRBJ1-1; tentative D call: TRBD1 (6 bases). CDR3 sequence reads: CASSQGVGGNTEAFF. In DNA form, the CDR3 reads TGTGCCAGCAGCCAGGGGGTAGGGGGGAACACTGAAGCTTTCTTT.